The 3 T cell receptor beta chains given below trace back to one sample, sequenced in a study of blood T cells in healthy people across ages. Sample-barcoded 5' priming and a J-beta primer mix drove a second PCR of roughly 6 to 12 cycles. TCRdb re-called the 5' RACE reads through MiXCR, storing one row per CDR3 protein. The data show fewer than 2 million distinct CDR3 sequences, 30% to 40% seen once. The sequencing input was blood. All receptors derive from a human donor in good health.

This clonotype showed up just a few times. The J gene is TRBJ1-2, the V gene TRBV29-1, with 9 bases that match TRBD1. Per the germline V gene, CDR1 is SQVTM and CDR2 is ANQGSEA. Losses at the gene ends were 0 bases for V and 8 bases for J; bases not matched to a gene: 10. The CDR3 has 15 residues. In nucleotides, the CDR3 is TGCAGCGTTGAAGATGGAGGGGACAGGGAGGACGGCTACACCTTC. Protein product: CSVEDGGDREDGYTF.

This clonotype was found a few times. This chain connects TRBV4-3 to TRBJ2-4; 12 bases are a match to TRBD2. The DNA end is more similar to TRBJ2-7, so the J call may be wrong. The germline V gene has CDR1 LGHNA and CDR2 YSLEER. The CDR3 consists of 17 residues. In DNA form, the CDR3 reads TGCGCCAGCAGCCAAGAACTCACTAGCGGGGGGTCATACGAGCAGTACTTC. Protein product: CASSQELTSGGSYEQYF.

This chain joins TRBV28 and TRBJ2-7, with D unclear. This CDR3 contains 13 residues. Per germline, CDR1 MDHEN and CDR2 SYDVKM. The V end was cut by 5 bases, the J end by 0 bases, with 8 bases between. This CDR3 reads CASSVQDSYEQYF. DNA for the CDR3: TGTGCCAGCAGTGTCCAGGACTCCTACGAGCAGTACTTC.